The following is a T cell receptor beta chain sequence with its context. The table lists this clonotype with a few counts. There is no known antigen for this receptor. Base qualities are not recorded, but no much larger clone differs from it by a single base. This entry belongs to a study of neurological immune-mediated disorders (dated by TCRdb to about 2019). Broadly, across the study: Peripheral blood TCR-beta repertoires from patients with HTLV-I-associated myelopathy (HAM/TSP), patients with multiple sclerosis, and healthy controls were compared in the study using UMI-based sequencing. The roughly 99 TCR-beta libraries covered PBMC samples along with longitudinal samples, technical triplicates, and paired sorted CD4+ and CD8+ T-cell subsets. Each longitudinal HAM/TSP and healthy donor was sampled at 3 time-points spaced at roughly 3-40 month intervals. The cohort comprised 68 subjects: around 15 HAM/TSP patients, 35 or so multiple sclerosis patients and 20 healthy controls.

The research as a whole found: TCR clonal expansion was highest in HAM/TSP patients and lowest in MS patients, with MS patients falling below even healthy controls. No identical CDR3 amino acid sequences were found to be shared among expanded clones across subjects, suggesting that TCR-beta repertoires were private in all groups.

Including cysteine and phenylalanine, the CDR3 has 15 amino acids. CDR3 DNA is the only sequence kept; it has 45 bases, read in frame from the first base. Trimming takes 4 bases off V and 7 bases off J; junction bases not matched to a gene: 10. For CDR1 and CDR2, the germline V gene (reference sequence) lists MNHNY and SVGAGI. To synthesize cDNA, template-switch 5'RACE was performed with a primer carrying a 10-nucleotide random unique molecular identifier so that each TCR transcript was tagged. Over 200 million TCR-beta sequences, covering 15-18 subjects, were produced in each sequencing run. Total RNA was extracted with the RNeasy kit. Using the KAPA Real-time Library Amplification kit, TCR-beta VDJ regions were amplified with primers for the TCR constant region and the 5'RACE anchor. A first PCR added sample indexes and Illumina adaptors, and a second PCR then raised library yield. The roughly 650 bp TCR product was size-selected on a 2% E-gel SizeSelection system after Ampure bead purification. Library quality was checked on a Bioanalyzer, concentration was measured with Qubit, and libraries were quantified with the Kapa Library Quantification kit before pooling. Paired-end 2 x 150 bp sequencing of the libraries was performed on an Illumina HiSeq 2500. To increase sequence diversity, roughly 24-32% phiX was spiked into each library pool. The source study handled its data this way. The UMI-based MiGEC pipeline processed quality-filtered reads and removed over 80% of raw TCR sequences during error correction. VDJ genes were aligned to IMGT germline references, and clonotypes were defined by unique CDR3 amino acid sequence plus V-J genes. Clonal expansion, Shannon diversity and CDR3 relatedness (CalcPairwiseDistances, ClusterSamples) were evaluated with VDJtools, and phylogenetic trees were built with CLCbio workbench. Expanded clones were defined as having at least 8 unique UMIs, based on coefficient-of-variation modelling across technical triplicates. TCRdb reanalyzed the raw reads on its own, using fastp at Q25 for trimming and MiXCR for clone calling, and kept in-frame beta chains. Every entry covers one CDR3 protein and lists the most common genes and DNA from its rows. TCRdb's processing, not the study's, gives the V and J calls here. This sample comprises roughly 60,000 distinct CDR3 sequences, about 10% of them detected only once. The leading ten clones occupy approximately 12% of the sample.

According to the study, the label for this sample's time point signals: longitudinal time-point 2. Blood bank volunteers in Maryland, USA served as the healthy controls. Libraries from unsorted PBMCs were made from 2 million PBMCs kept in RNAlater at -80 degrees C until RNA extraction. Peripheral blood was subjected to Ficoll-Hypaque density gradient centrifugation to isolate PBMCs, which were then cryopreserved in liquid nitrogen. The TCR was taken from a man aged 25-40 years in good health. The rearranged chain carries TRBV6-6 and TRBJ2-1, and 7 junction bases match TRBD2. The sequenced sample was PBMCs. The nucleotide sequence reads TGTGCCAGCAGTTTCCGGGACTACCTAGGGAATGAGCAGTTCTTC. This encodes CASSFRDYLGNEQFF.